The 22 T cell receptor beta chains presented below share a single source sample, sequenced in a study of monozygotic twins with cystic fibrosis. Clones were sequenced by immunoSEQ multiplex PCR, and TCRdb holds only the in-frame ones, with some missing. The sample consists of around 30,000 clones, under 95% of them appearing once. Sequencing was carried out using blood. The receptors were gathered from a girl aged 2 to 10 with cystic fibrosis.

The sample holds one count of this clone. V gene TRBV5-8 combines with J gene TRBJ1-2; D is perhaps TRBD1 (5 bases). Germline V lookup: CDR1 SGHTS, CDR2 YDEGEE. The CDR3 runs 13 residues. V dropped 3 bases and J dropped 1 base, with 7 bases sitting between them. This CDR3 reads CASSWDLNYGYTF. Written as DNA, the CDR3 is TGTGCCAGCAGCTGGGACCTTAACTATGGCTACACCTTC.

The chain joins TRBV4-1 to TRBJ1-6, with D unresolved. The CDR3 loop spans 16 amino acids. From germline, CDR1 is MGHRA and CDR2 YSYEKL. The ends were cut back, 6 bases at V and 0 bases at J, with 12 bases in the middle. CDR3 sequence reads: CASSRARGSYNSPLHF. The CDR3 DNA is TGCGCCAGCAGTCGGGCTCGGGGCTCCTATAATTCACCCCTCCACTTT.

V usage is TRBV11-2 and J usage is TRBJ2-2, with 9 bases fitting TRBD1. In germline, CDR1 is SGHAT, CDR2 FQNNGV. Trimming cost V 4 bases and J 7 bases; bases outside gene matches: 7. This CDR3 is 15 amino acids long. The CDR3 protein is CASSSTGGSDGELFF. As DNA, the CDR3 is TGTGCCAGCAGCTCGACAGGGGGATCGGACGGGGAGCTGTTTTTT.

The V call is TRBV28, the J call TRBJ2-7, with TRBD1 matching 8 bases. V lost 4 bases to trimming and J lost 3 bases; unmatched junction nucleotides: 11. The germline V gene encodes CDR1 MDHEN and CDR2 SYDVKM. The CDR3 is 16 residues long. CDR3 sequence (DNA): TGTGCCAGCAGTTCCGGCGGACAGGGCCTATACTACGAGCAGTACTTC. Translation: CASSSGGQGLYYEQYF.

This chain connects TRBV30 to TRBJ2-5; no firm D call. CDR3 length equals 13 residues. V was cut by 1 base and J by 3 bases, with 9 bases left in between. Germline values: CDR1 GTSNPN, CDR2 SVGIG (reference sequence). DNA for the CDR3: TGTGCCTGGAGTGGACATGTGAAAGAGACCCAGTACTTC. As protein: CAWSGHVKETQYF.

The CDR3 sequence is CASSIRTAKNTEAFF. As DNA, the CDR3 is TGTGCCAGCAGTATTCGGACAGCCAAGAACACTGAAGCTTTCTTT. The chain uses TRBV6-5 and TRBJ1-1; D may be TRBD1 (6 bases). CDR3 size: 15 residues. V shed 5 bases and J shed 1 base, with 14 bases lying between them. Germline CDR1 MNHEY, CDR2 SVGAGI.

The rearrangement joins TRBV6-4 to TRBJ2-5; 11 bases match TRBD2. Trimming took 4 bases from V and 2 from J; bases not matched to a gene: 3. The CDR3 has 15 amino acids. Germline CDR1 MRHNA, CDR2 SNTAGT. The CDR3 is CASSGGTSGQETQYF. The CDR3 region has the DNA TGTGCCAGCAGTGGAGGGACTAGCGGACAAGAGACCCAGTACTTC.

The rearrangement links TRBV27 to TRBJ2-1; 13 bases are shared with TRBD2. This CDR3 is 16 amino acids long. Trimming at V came to 2 bases and at J to 6 bases, leaving 4 bases not matched to a gene. The germline V gene has CDR1 MNHEY and CDR2 SMNVEV (reference sequence). The chain's CDR3 is CASSLGLAGVRNEQFF. The CDR3 nucleotides are TGTGCCAGCAGTTTAGGACTAGCGGGAGTTCGCAATGAGCAGTTCTTC.

This sequence joins TRBV7-9 and TRBJ1-5, with 8 bases that match TRBD1. With 3 bases clipped from V and 4 bases from J, the junction kept 5 bases outside the gene matches. CDR3 length equals 15 residues. CDR1 and CDR2 (germline): SEHNR, FQNEAQ (reference sequence). The CDR3 region is CASSFGTGGNQPQHF. The CDR3 DNA reads as TGTGCCAGCAGCTTCGGGACAGGCGGTAATCAGCCCCAGCATTTT.

The CDR3 sequence: CSVTQRGAYEQYF. CDR3 coding DNA: TGCAGCGTCACACAGAGAGGGGCCTACGAGCAGTACTTC. The V call is TRBV29-1, the J call TRBJ2-7; either TRBD1 or TRBD2 may supply D (5 bases each). V lost 6 bases and J lost 2, with 14 bases in between. The germline V gene encodes CDR1 SQVTM and CDR2 ANQGSEA. This CDR3 is 13 amino acids long.

The chain combines TRBV19 with TRBJ1-2; D not resolved. The CDR3 is 12 amino acids. Germline CDR1 reads LNHDA; CDR2 reads SQIVND (reference sequence). Trimming took off 5 bases at V and 8 bases at J, with 12 bases between the two ends. The CDR3 loop is CASSQVPQGYTF. The DNA of the CDR3 is TGTGCCAGTAGTCAAGTTCCCCAGGGCTACACCTTC.

The V call is TRBV29-1, the J call TRBJ2-5; 11 positions match TRBD1. Trimming cost V 7 bases and J 5 bases; bases outside gene matches: 9. Germline CDR1 is SQVTM and CDR2 is ANQGSEA. The CDR3 sequence is 14 residues long. The CDR3 DNA reads as TGCAGCGCCCGCAGGACAGGGGGCTTGGAGACCCAGTACTTC. Residues: CSARRTGGLETQYF. The entire variable domain, with the rest obtained from reference TRBV29-1 and TRBJ2-5, is as follows: SAVISQKPSRDICQRGTSLTIQCQVDSQVTMMFWYRQQPGQSLTLIATANQGSEATYESGFVIDKFPISRPNLTFSTLTVSNMSPEDSSIYLCSARRTGGLETQYFGPGTRLLVL.

V and J are TRBV11-2 and TRBJ1-1; D is ambiguous. In germline, CDR1 is SGHAT, CDR2 FQNNGV. Trimming shortened V by 3 bases and J by 8 bases, and 7 bases separated the two germline ends. CDR3 length: 11 amino acids. CDR3 sequence (DNA): TGTGCCAGCAGCTTGGAGATAGAAGCTTTCTTT. Its translation is CASSLEIEAFF. The entire variable domain, with the rest obtained from reference TRBV11-2 and TRBJ1-1, is as follows: EAGVAQSPRYKIIEKRQSVAFWCNPISGHATLYWYQQILGQGPKLLIQFQNNGVVDDSQLPKDRFSAERLKGVDSTLKIQPAKLEDSAVYLCASSLEIEAFFGQGTRLTVV.

This chain links TRBV2 with TRBJ1-1, with a possible D match to TRBD1 (5 bases). The germline gives CDR1 SNHLY, CDR2 FYNNEI. The CDR3 totals 13 residues. Trimming took off 7 bases at V and 5 bases at J, with 14 bases between the two ends. CDR3 nucleotides: TGTGCCAGCACCCGGGGCTGGGAGACTGAAGCTTTCTTT. This translates into CASTRGWETEAFF.

CDR3 sequence (DNA): TGCGCCAGCAGCGTAGTGGGAGCAGGGGGCTTGGGCGAGCAGTACTTC. Amino acid sequence: CASSVVGAGGLGEQYF. The chain is built from TRBV5-1 and TRBJ2-7; 8 bases line up with TRBD1. CDR3 length: 16 residues. V lost 4 bases to trimming and J lost 6 bases; unmatched junction nucleotides: 15. Germline-derived CDR1 and CDR2 are SGHRS and YFSETQ.

The V call is TRBV4-1, the J call TRBJ1-5; a possible D gene is TRBD1 (5 bases). The CDR3 totals 13 residues. The V and J ends lost 1 base and 6 bases respectively, with 7 bases between them. CDR1 is MGHRA and CDR2 is YSYEKL in the germline V gene. The CDR3: CASSQAGPQPQHF. CDR3 nucleotide sequence: TGCGCCAGCAGCCAAGCAGGGCCTCAGCCCCAGCATTTT.

The V gene is TRBV6-5, the J gene TRBJ1-1; tentative D call: TRBD1 (5 bases). CDR3 length equals 15 residues. The germline V and J ends were trimmed by 6 bases and 1 base, with 15 bases remaining between them. Looked up from germline, CDR1 is MNHEY and CDR2 is SVGAGI. The CDR3 DNA follows: TGTGCCAGCAGACCGGCTCCGGGGGGGAACACTGAAGCTTTCTTT. Encoded protein: CASRPAPGGNTEAFF.

The rearrangement uses TRBV20-1 and TRBJ2-3; D gene uncertain. Trimming removed 5 bases at V and 5 bases at J, with 8 bases between. This CDR3 has 11 amino acids. Germline CDR1 reads DFQATT; CDR2 reads SNEGSKA (reference sequence). CDR3 bases: TGCAGTGCTGAGAAGGGAGATACGCAGTATTTT. The encoded protein is CSAEKGDTQYF.

J is TRBJ1-1 and V is TRBV28; 7 bases are shared with TRBD1. This CDR3 has 14 residues. Trimming at V came to 3 bases and at J to 1 base, leaving 2 bases not matched to a gene. Germline CDR1 and CDR2: MDHEN and SYDVKM. CDR3 sequence reads: CASSLTGSNTEAFF. In nucleotides, the CDR3 is TGTGCCAGCAGTTTGACAGGGTCGAACACTGAAGCTTTCTTT.

V is TRBV10-3 and J is TRBJ1-2; the D is unclear. Germline V lookup: CDR1 ENHRY, CDR2 SYGVKD. The CDR3 contains 13 residues. V was pared by 0 bases and J by 4 bases, with 6 bases between. The CDR3 here is CAISESVTYGYTF. The CDR3 DNA reads TGTGCCATCAGTGAGTCTGTGACCTATGGCTACACCTTC.

The chain couples TRBV19 to TRBJ1-5, with TRBD1 as a possible D gene (5 bases). Germline V gene data show CDR1 as LNHDA and CDR2 as SQIVND (reference sequence). V lost 8 bases and J 0 bases, leaving 11 bases between the germline ends. The CDR3 consists of 14 residues. CDR3 sequence (DNA): TGTGCCAGTGAGCGAGGGACTAGCAATCAGCCCCAGCATTTT. Translating it yields CASERGTSNQPQHF.

The V gene is TRBV19, the J gene TRBJ1-1; a possible D gene is TRBD1 (5 bases). The CDR3 extends over 16 amino acids. The germline V gene has CDR1 LNHDA and CDR2 SQIVND (reference sequence). The V end was cut by 8 bases, the J end by 3 bases, with 22 bases between. The CDR3 bases are TGTGCCAGTCAACCCCTCCAGGGTAGGATGGACACTGAAGCTTTCTTT. Its protein is CASQPLQGRMDTEAFF.